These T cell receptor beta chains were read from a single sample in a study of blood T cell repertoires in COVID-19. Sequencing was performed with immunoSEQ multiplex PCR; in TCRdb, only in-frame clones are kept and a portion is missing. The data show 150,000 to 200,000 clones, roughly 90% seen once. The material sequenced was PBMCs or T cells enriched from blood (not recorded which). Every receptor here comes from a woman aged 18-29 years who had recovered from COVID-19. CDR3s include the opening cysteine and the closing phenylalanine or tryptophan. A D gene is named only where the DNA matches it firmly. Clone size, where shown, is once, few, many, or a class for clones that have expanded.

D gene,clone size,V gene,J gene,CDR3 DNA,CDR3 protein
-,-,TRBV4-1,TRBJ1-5,TGCGCCAGCAGCCATACCGGGGAAAATCAGCCCCAGCATTTT,CASSHTGENQPQHF
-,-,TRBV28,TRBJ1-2,TGTGCCAGCAGTCCCGACAGGATCTATGGCTACACCTTC,CASSPDRIYGYTF
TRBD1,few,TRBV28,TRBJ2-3,TGTGCCAGCAGTTTATACGCCCCGTCACAGGGGGTCACAGATACGCAGTATTTT,CASSLYAPSQGVTDTQYF
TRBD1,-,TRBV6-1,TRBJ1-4,TGTGCCAGCAGTGAAGGACAGGGTAATGAAAAACTGTTTTTT,CASSEGQGNEKLFF
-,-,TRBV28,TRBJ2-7,TGTGCCAGCAGTCAGTTCTCGGGGAAGGGATCCTACGAGCAGTACTTC,CASSQFSGKGSYEQYF
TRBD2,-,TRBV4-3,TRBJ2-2,TGCGCCAGCAGCCAAGATTGGGGGGGGAACACCGGGGAGCTGTTTTTT,CASSQDWGGNTGELFF
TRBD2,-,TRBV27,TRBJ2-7,TGTGCCAGCAGCACGCTAGCGGGGCTCTACGAGCAGTACTTC,CASSTLAGLYEQYF
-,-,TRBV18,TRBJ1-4,TGTGCCAGCTCAAGGGTTACAGCGGGTGAAAAACTGTTTTTT,CASSRVTAGEKLFF
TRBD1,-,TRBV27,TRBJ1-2,TGTGCCAGCAGACCGGGGACAGGGGGAATCGGTGGCTACACCTTC,CASRPGTGGIGGYTF
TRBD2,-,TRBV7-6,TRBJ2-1,TGTGCCAGCAGCTTAGCAGGCCAAGGAGCGGGAGTGTATGAGCAGTTCTTC,CASSLAGQGAGVYEQFF
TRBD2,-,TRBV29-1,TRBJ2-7,TGCAGCGTTCCGGGGGGACCCGACGGTAGCGGGAGTTCGGGGGCCCCCTACGAGCAGTACTTC,CSVPGGPDGSGSSGAPYEQYF
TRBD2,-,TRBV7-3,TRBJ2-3,TGTGCCAGCAGCTCCGGACTAGCGGGAGGGGTAGATACGCAGTATTTT,CASSSGLAGGVDTQYF
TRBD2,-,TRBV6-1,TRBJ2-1,TGTGCCAGCAGTGAATTGGCTAGCGGGTCATGGGAGCAGTTCTTC,CASSELASGSWEQFF
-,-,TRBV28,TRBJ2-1,TGTGCCAGCAGTTTGAAGGGGTTAAGGGCCCCCAATGAGCAGTTCTTC,CASSLKGLRAPNEQFF
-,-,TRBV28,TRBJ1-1,TGTGCCAGCAGTTTTTTGGGGAGAGACACTGAAGCTTTCTTT,CASSFLGRDTEAFF